This record concerns one TCR beta chain sequence. The data were taken from a study of shared clonotypes between healthy human individuals. The overall study: Each donor's CD4 naive and CD4 memory cells filled three plates apiece, CD8 naive two, and CD8 memory one.

The V end was cut by 4 bases, the J end by 1 base, with 7 bases between. CDR3 size: 13 residues. Germline V lookup: CDR1 MNHNS, CDR2 SASEGT. Donors, healthy HIV-negative adults, lacked recent acute infections or vaccinations. At deep level, the assay was performed. Profiled with immunoSEQ multiplex PCR; TCRdb holds only in-frame clones, not every one. This sample yields about 2.4 million clones, of which approximately 93% are seen a single time; roughly 0.39% belongs to the top ten. The sample comprised naive CD4+ T cells from PBMCs. Regarding subset: CD45RA+ positively selected. This receptor was obtained from a man younger than 35 in good health. Some clones in this sample may be carry-over from other donors' samples. The V and J genes are TRBV6-1 and TRBJ1-1; D call uncertain. CDR3: CASSGTRNTEAFF. The CDR3 nucleotides read TGTGCCAGCAGTGGAACCAGGAACACTGAAGCTTTCTTT.